The entry that follows covers one T cell receptor (beta chain) sequence. The ends lost 7 bases at V and 5 bases at J; junction bases unmatched: 6. The CDR3 covers 13 residues. Germline CDR1 ENHRY, CDR2 SYGVKD. This record belongs to a study of blood T cell repertoires in COVID-19. Study-level information: Spain, Italy and the United States supplied samples that represented acute and convalescent COVID-19. PBMCs, B-cell-depleted T cells, or T cells provided the cDNA or gDNA that made up the material.

Some clones are missing from TCRdb's copy, which holds only in-frame ones; the method was immunoSEQ multiplex PCR. The sample lists hundreds of thousands of clones, around 88% occurring once. The material sequenced was peripheral blood. The TCR sequence derives from a woman under 40 who had recovered from COVID-19. This chain uses TRBV10-3 with TRBJ2-5; TRBD2 agrees at 8 bases. The DNA for the CDR3 is TGTGCCATCAACGGGGGGGGTAGGGAGACCCAGTACTTC. Protein sequence: CAINGGGRETQYF.